The clone carrying this T cell receptor beta chain has a single count. This specimen comes from a study of blood T cell repertoires in COVID-19. Libraries were prepared by immunoSEQ multiplex PCR; TCRdb keeps only in-frame clonotypes and omits some of them. The sample holds about 270,000 clones, 85% to 90% seen once. The V gene end was trimmed by 1 base and the J gene end by 8 bases; junction bases not matched to a gene: 5. CDR1 and CDR2 (germline): MGHRA, YSYEKL. This CDR3 has 15 residues. Source material: PBMCs or T cells enriched from blood (not recorded which). The chain combines TRBV4-1 with TRBJ1-4, with 9 bases fitting TRBD1. This TCR was recovered from a woman aged 25 to 39 with acute COVID-19. Here the CDR3 reads CASSQATGGVEKLFF. The CDR3 DNA reads TGCGCCAGCAGCCAAGCGACAGGGGGGGTGGAAAAACTGTTTTTT.